The clone carrying this T cell receptor beta chain was seen only a few times. This record comes from a study of T-cell reconstitution after alpha-beta-depleted transplantation in children. Unique molecular identifiers were used to barcode this TCRbeta library. TCRdb redid the calling of the PCR reads with MiXCR, one entry per CDR3 protein. This sample has roughly 790,000 distinct CDR3 sequences; about 16% occur once, and the top ten carry roughly 4.8%. Germline loops: CDR1 SEHNR, CDR2 FQNEAQ (reference sequence). The V end lost 4 bases, the J end lost 5 bases, and 17 bases lay between the germline ends. The CDR3 spans 15 residues.

Sequencing was performed on PBMCs, mostly from graft donor cells, taken 360 days after TCRalphabeta/CD19-depleted stem cell transplant. The chain carries TRBV7-9 and TRBJ1-2; D ambiguous. This TCR was recovered from a male patient younger than 18 who had a stem cell transplant for acute lymphoblastic leukemia, so the T cells may come from the graft donor. CDR3 amino acids: CASSSLVDGLYGYTF. CDR3 sequence (DNA): TGTGCCAGCAGCTCCCTGGTGGACGGATTATATGGCTACACCTTC.